This T cell receptor beta chain was recovered during a study of cytomegalovirus exposure and HLA in healthy donors. This CDR3 spans 15 amino acids. From germline, CDR1 is SSHAT and CDR2 FNYEAQ (reference sequence). V was pared by 4 bases and J by 2 bases, with 7 bases of the junction left unmatched. Findings and limits, study-wide: There were about 160 TCR beta chains listed as cytomegalovirus-associated. The tendency of first-cohort TCR clusters to co-occur in the 90 to 150 validation repertoires emerged from a later analysis. A few chains tied to CMV proved CMV antigen-specific in vitro. Some public TCRs appeared in many individuals, while most sequences were rare.

As for this clone: The antigen is undetermined.

The repertoire was sequenced with immunoSEQ multiplex PCR; TCRdb's copy has only in-frame clones and lacks some. The sample lists about 110,000 clones, roughly 90% occurring once. This chain links TRBV7-7 with TRBJ2-7; 8 bases fit TRBD1. The receptor was isolated from a woman younger than 35 in good health and CMV-seronegative. Sequencing input: PBMCs. The CDR3 spells CASSSMTGDTYEQYF. CDR3 bases: TGTGCCAGCAGCTCCATGACAGGGGATACCTACGAGCAGTACTTC.